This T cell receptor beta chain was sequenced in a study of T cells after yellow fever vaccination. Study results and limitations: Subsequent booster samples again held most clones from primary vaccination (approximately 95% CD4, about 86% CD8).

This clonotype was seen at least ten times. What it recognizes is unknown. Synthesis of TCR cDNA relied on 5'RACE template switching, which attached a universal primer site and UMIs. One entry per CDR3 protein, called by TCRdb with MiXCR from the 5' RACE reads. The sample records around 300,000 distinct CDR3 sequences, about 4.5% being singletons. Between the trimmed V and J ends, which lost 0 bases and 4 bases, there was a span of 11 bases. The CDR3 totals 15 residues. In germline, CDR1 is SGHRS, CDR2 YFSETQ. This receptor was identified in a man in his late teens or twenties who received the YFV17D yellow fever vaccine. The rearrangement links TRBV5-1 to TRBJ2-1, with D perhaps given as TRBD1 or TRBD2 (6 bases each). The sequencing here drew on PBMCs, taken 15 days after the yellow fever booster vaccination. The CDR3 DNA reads TGCGCCAGCAGCTTGGGGGGGGCCCTATACAATGAGCAGTTCTTC. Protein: CASSLGGALYNEQFF.